This T cell receptor beta chain was sequenced during a study of tumor-infiltrating lymphocytes in primary liver carcinoma (dated by TCRdb to about 2017). Turning to the overall study: The five patients, three men and two women aged 30 to 69 years, had hepatocellular carcinoma (four) or combined HCC and intrahepatic cholangiocarcinoma (one). Roughly 3.5 to 7.5 million productive TCRbeta reads were obtained per sample, and no significant difference in read depth was found between tissue types. The tumors of the five patients were staged as T1-T3 N0M0, with maximum diameters ranging from 4.2 to 10 cm. TCRbeta repertoire sequencing, expression microarrays and whole-exome sequencing were combined in the study across five regions of each liver tumor, with adjacent normal tissue and blood also included. Repertoires from technical replicates were highly reproducible, with mean shared-clone rates around 0.89 and correlation coefficients above 0.95. TCRbeta repertoire sequencing covered 35 specimens from 5 patients: around 25 tumor regions, 5 adjacent noncancerous liver tissues and 5 peripheral blood samples. What the research found in general, with its limitations: A significantly larger repertoire fraction was made up by the top 250 clones in tumors than in blood (p = 0.039). Comparison of CD4+ and CD8+ T cell repertoires was precluded by the use of bulk unsorted samples. Because sequencing covered only the TCR beta chain and unpaired alpha chains were not captured, true repertoire diversity is likely underestimated. The study included only five patients, and the authors note findings should be validated in a larger study. Consistent with antigen-driven expansion, pairs of tumor regions showed higher repertoire overlap (mean around 36%) than either tumor-adjacent pairs (around 17%) or tumor-blood pairs (roughly 15%).

TCRbeta-specific cDNA was reverse-transcribed from 500 ng total RNA using a constant-region primer and ProtoScript II reverse transcriptase. The TCRbeta libraries were prepared through three rounds of nested multiplex PCR following a slightly modified ARM-PCR procedure. Each of the first two PCR rounds ran for approximately 10 cycles using multiplex TRBV1-TRBV30 forward primers together with a Cbeta reverse primer. A final 25-cycle PCR with Deep VentR polymerase added sample barcodes and Illumina adapters. Amplicons of 200-500 bp were gel-purified with a QIAquick gel extraction kit before sequencing. An Illumina HiSeq 2500 was used to sequence the TCRbeta amplicons with 250-bp paired-end reads. The original methods were these. To recover full CDR3 sequences, reads were quality-trimmed using Trimmomatic v0.33 and paired reads were then merged using FLASH v1.2.11. V, D and J germline segments were assigned to the rearranged TCRbeta sequences by MiGEC v1.2.1b. VDJtools v1.0.0 computed clonotype statistics and Shannon-Wiener diversity indices. To cut down on sampling bias, every analysis after diversity analysis relied on just the 250 most abundant clonotypes from each sample. Using fastp trimming at Q25 and MiXCR clonotype assembly, TCRdb reanalyzed the public sequencing data and kept in-frame beta chains. Rows with one shared CDR3 protein collapse into an entry with the most common genes and DNA. None of the V and J calls come from the authors' own analysis; TCRdb made them. The sample records almost 45,000 distinct CDR3 sequences, roughly 74% of which are singletons. Jointly, the top ten make up around two fifths of the sample.

Total RNA and DNA were co-extracted without cell sorting from approximately 20-30 mg of bulk tissue using the AllPrep DNA/RNA mini kit. Roughly five patients with histopathologically diagnosed primary liver carcinoma underwent surgical resection in China between late 2015 and March 2016. Patients had chronic HBV infection and were treatment-naive at sampling. Fresh tumor and adjacent tissue pieces were bisected; one half was stored in RNAlater at -80°C, the other sent for histology. As to this clonotype: The clone's antigen remains unknown. One junction end disagrees with the germline gene, perhaps due to a read error.

Taken from the germline V gene, the CDR1 and CDR2 loops are SGHAT and FQNNGV. The CDR3 holds 16 amino acids from the cysteine to the phenylalanine. Only CDR3 DNA remains: 48 bases, in frame from the first base. This sequence was found in a woman aged 25 to 45 with primary liver carcinoma and hepatitis B virus infection. The rearrangement joined TRBV11-2 to TRBJ2-2; the D gene lacks a confident call. The source material was tumor-adjacent normal liver tissue. At the DNA level, the sequence is TGTGCCAGCGGCCCCGACCCCCAATTGAACGCCGGGGAGCTGTTTTTT. Translated, it reads CASGPDPQLNAGELFF.